This passage covers 18 T cell receptor beta chains from one sample sequenced in a study of blood T cell repertoires in COVID-19. The table came from immunoSEQ multiplex PCR; TCRdb's copy has only in-frame clones and leaves some out. The sample lists 70,000 to 90,000 clones; approximately 85% were seen once. The sequencing input was peripheral blood. The receptors come from a man in his fifties or sixties with COVID-19, enrolled during active disease.

CDR3 bases: TGTGCCAGCAGCCCAACACGAGGTCAGCCCCAGCATTTT. It yields the protein CASSPTRGQPQHF. The chain joins TRBV27 to TRBJ1-5, with D unresolved. V was clipped by 6 bases and J by 6 bases, with 12 bases between them. The CDR3 totals 13 residues. Germline V CDR1 and CDR2: MNHEY, SMNVEV (reference sequence).

On this clone itself: One end of the junction does not line up with germline, which may come from a read error. The gene calls are TRBV5-4 and TRBJ1-4; the D gene is possibly TRBD1 (5 bases). This CDR3 has 15 residues. Germline CDR1 SGHNT, CDR2 YYREEE (reference sequence). The CDR3, as DNA: TGTGCCAGCAGCTTCCCCTTGGGGCCGAATGAGAAACTGTTTTTT. It encodes CASSFPLGPNEKLFF. The full variable domain, its missing parts supplied by reference TRBV5-4 and TRBJ1-4, is ETGVTQSPTHLIKTRGQQVTLRCSSQSGHNTVSWYQQALGQGPQFIFQYYREEENGRGNFPPRFSGLQFPNYSSELNVNALELDDSALYLCASSFPLGPNEKLFFGSGTQLSVL.

The chain joins TRBV5-1 to TRBJ2-5, with 11 bases fitting TRBD2. CDR1 and CDR2 (germline): SGHRS, YFSETQ. With 0 bases clipped from V and 6 bases from J, the junction kept 13 bases outside the gene matches. The CDR3 consists of 18 residues. The CDR3 region is CASSLVPPLAGGQQTQYF. The CDR3, as DNA: TGCGCCAGCAGCTTGGTGCCCCCTTTAGCGGGAGGGCAACAGACCCAGTACTTC.

The sample holds one count of this clone. The chain uses TRBV29-1 and TRBJ2-7; TRBD2 might be the D (5 bases). V dropped 4 bases and J dropped 2 bases, with 9 bases sitting between them. Germline V gives CDR1 SQVTM, CDR2 ANQGSEA. The CDR3 is made up of 12 amino acids. CDR3 DNA sequence: TGCAGCGTTGGAGGAGGCCCCTACGAGCAGTACTTC. Its protein product is CSVGGGPYEQYF.

The chain combines TRBV27 with TRBJ2-7; 8 bases are shared with TRBD1. This CDR3 region has 14 residues. The germline V gene encodes CDR1 MNHEY and CDR2 SMNVEV (reference sequence). With V trimmed by 5 bases and J by 1 base, 4 bases remained unmatched. CDR3 protein: CASSSRGRSYEQYF. CDR3 sequence (DNA): TGTGCCAGCAGTAGCAGGGGGCGATCCTACGAGCAGTACTTC.

The genes are TRBV30 and TRBJ1-2; D uncertain. Germline V gives CDR1 GTSNPN, CDR2 SVGIG (reference sequence). The CDR3 is 12 residues long. V lost 4 bases, J lost 4 bases, and 10 bases lay in between. The CDR3 sequence: CAWTPASYGYTF. The DNA for the CDR3 is TGTGCCTGGACCCCCGCCAGCTATGGCTACACCTTC.

This chain joins TRBV11-3 and TRBJ2-7; 7 bases are a match to TRBD2. Germline loops: CDR1 SGHNT, CDR2 YENEEA. V was pared by 5 bases and J by 9 bases, with 10 bases of the junction left unmatched. The CDR3 length is 13 residues. The CDR3: CASSAGLSTRQYF. The CDR3, as DNA: TGTGCCAGCAGCGCGGGACTATCGACGAGGCAGTACTTC.

The gene calls are TRBV30 and TRBJ1-2, with 11 bases identical to TRBD1. CDR3 size: 17 residues. V gave up 2 bases and J gave up 7 bases; unmatched junction bases: 15. In germline, CDR1 is GTSNPN, CDR2 SVGIG (reference sequence). The CDR3: CAWSPGTGGALTIGYTF. The DNA of the CDR3 is TGTGCCTGGAGTCCCGGGACAGGGGGGGCCCTCACTATTGGCTACACCTTC.

The rearrangement links TRBV28 to TRBJ1-1; the D gene is possibly TRBD1 (6 bases). V dropped 5 bases and J dropped 2 bases, with 9 bases sitting between them. The CDR3 covers 13 residues. From germline, CDR1 is MDHEN and CDR2 SYDVKM. CDR3 residues: CASSLQGNTEAFF. The DNA for the CDR3 is TGTGCCAGCAGTCTACAGGGTAACACTGAAGCTTTCTTT.

This clone occurred a few times. The rearrangement links TRBV27 to TRBJ2-5; the match to TRBD1 covers 10 bases. The germline V gene has CDR1 MNHEY and CDR2 SMNVEV (reference sequence). CDR3 size: 14 residues. V shed 6 bases and J 5 bases; nucleotides not matched to a gene: 6. The CDR3: CASRETGGWETQYF. DNA of the CDR3: TGTGCCAGCAGGGAGACAGGGGGCTGGGAGACCCAGTACTTC.

V is TRBV6-5 and J is TRBJ2-1; 11 bases fit TRBD2. The CDR3 is made up of 13 amino acids. In germline, CDR1 is MNHEY, CDR2 SVGAGI. The junction had 1 base not matched to a gene; V was cut back by 8 bases and J by 4 bases. CDR3 region: CASRLAGYNEQFF. CDR3 nucleotide sequence: TGTGCCAGCCGACTAGCGGGATACAATGAGCAGTTCTTC.

This chain links TRBV9 with TRBJ1-4; D might be TRBD1 (5 bases). There are 16 residues in the CDR3. Germline V gene data show CDR1 as SGDLS and CDR2 as YYNGEE. V shed 3 bases and J shed 3 bases, with 15 bases lying between them. The CDR3 DNA reads as TGTGCCAGCAGCGCGTATCAGGGTTTGGCTAATGAAAAACTGTTTTTT. Translating gives CASSAYQGLANEKLFF. The full variable domain, rest sourced from reference TRBV9 and TRBJ1-4, is DSGVTQTPKHLITATGQRVTLRCSPRSGDLSVYWYQQSLDQGLQFLIQYYNGEERAKGNILERFSAQQFPDLHSELNLSSLELGDSALYFCASSAYQGLANEKLFFGSGTQLSVL.

The chain carries TRBV5-1 and TRBJ1-6, with D maybe TRBD1 (5 bases). The length of the CDR3 is 17 residues. Trimming shortened V by 0 bases and J by 5 bases, and 15 bases separated the two germline ends. Per the germline V gene, CDR1 is SGHRS and CDR2 is YFSETQ. CDR3 residues: CASSLGVTTVNNSPLHF. The DNA of the CDR3 is TGCGCCAGCAGCTTGGGTGTTACGACAGTAAATAATTCACCCCTCCACTTT. Variable domain in full (rest from reference TRBV5-1 and TRBJ1-6): KAGVTQTPRYLIKTRGQQVTLSCSPISGHRSVSWYQQTPGQGLQFLFEYFSETQRNKGNFPGRFSGRQFSNSRSEMNVSTLELGDSALYLCASSLGVTTVNNSPLHFGNGTRLTVT.

The chain carries TRBV28 and TRBJ1-2, with a weak D call TRBD1 (5 bases). With 6 bases removed from V and 5 bases from J, the gap between germline ends came to 19 bases. The CDR3 is 15 amino acids. Germline lookup yields CDR1 MDHEN and CDR2 SYDVKM. The CDR3 DNA is TGTGCCAGCAGGGATTCCGGGGGGGAAGGATATGGCTACACCTTC. Its protein is CASRDSGGEGYGYTF.

Only one count was recorded for this clone. The genes are TRBV6-2 or TRBV6-3 and TRBJ1-5; no clear D gene. Trimming left V 2 bases short and J 2 bases short, with 7 bases between. This CDR3 has 14 residues. Germline V gene sequence: CDR1 MNHEY, CDR2 SVGEGT. In nucleotides, the CDR3 is TGTGCCAGCAGTTACGGCAGTGGCAATCAGCCCCAGCATTTT. This encodes CASSYGSGNQPQHF.

The rearrangement links TRBV9 to TRBJ2-7, with 9 bases fitting TRBD2. Germline lookup yields CDR1 SGDLS and CDR2 YYNGEE. The CDR3 contains 14 residues. The V gene end was trimmed by 2 bases and the J gene end by 4 bases; junction bases not matched to a gene: 4. CDR3 nucleotides: TGTGCCAGCAGCGTCACTAGCGGGCCTTACGAGCAGTACTTC. Amino acids: CASSVTSGPYEQYF.

The rearrangement links TRBV5-4 to TRBJ2-4, with D possibly matching TRBD1 (5 bases). CDR1 is SGHNT and CDR2 is YYREEE in the germline V gene (reference sequence). CDR3 length: 14 residues. The germline V and J ends were trimmed by 0 bases and 6 bases, with 10 bases remaining between them. The CDR3 sequence is CASSLGTRLNIQYF. In DNA, the CDR3 is TGTGCCAGCAGCTTGGGGACAAGACTAAACATTCAGTACTTC.

The CDR3 region has the DNA TGTGCCTGGAGTCATGCGGGCCTCACTAGCTATGGCTACACCTTC. Translation gives CAWSHAGLTSYGYTF. This sequence joins TRBV30 and TRBJ1-2, with unresolved D. Looked up from germline, CDR1 is GTSNPN and CDR2 is SVGIG (reference sequence). V shed 2 bases and J shed 4 bases, with 17 bases lying between them. This CDR3 contains 15 residues.